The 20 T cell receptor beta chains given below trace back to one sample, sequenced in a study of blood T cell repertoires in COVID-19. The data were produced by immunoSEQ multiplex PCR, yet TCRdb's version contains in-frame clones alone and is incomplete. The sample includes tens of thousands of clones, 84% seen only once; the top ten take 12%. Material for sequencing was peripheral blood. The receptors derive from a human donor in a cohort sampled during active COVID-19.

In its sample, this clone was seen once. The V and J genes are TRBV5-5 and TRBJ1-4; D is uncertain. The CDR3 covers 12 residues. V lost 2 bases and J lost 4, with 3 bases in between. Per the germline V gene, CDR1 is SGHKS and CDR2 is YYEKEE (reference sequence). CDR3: CASSFLNEKLFF. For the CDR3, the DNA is TGTGCCAGCAGCTTCCTTAATGAAAAACTGTTTTTT.

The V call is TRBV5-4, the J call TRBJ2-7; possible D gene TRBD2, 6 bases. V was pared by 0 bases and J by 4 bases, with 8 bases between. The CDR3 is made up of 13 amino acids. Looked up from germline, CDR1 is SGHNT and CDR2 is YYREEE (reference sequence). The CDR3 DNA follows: TGTGCCAGCAGCTTGGCCCGGGGGTACGAGCAGTACTTC. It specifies CASSLARGYEQYF.

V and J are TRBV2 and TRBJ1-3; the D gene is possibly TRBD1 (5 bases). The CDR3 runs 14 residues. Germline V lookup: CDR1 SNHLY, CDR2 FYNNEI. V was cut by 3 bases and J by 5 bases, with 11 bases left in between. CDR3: CASSETRVRNTIYF. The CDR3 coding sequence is TGTGCCAGCAGTGAGACCAGGGTTAGAAACACCATATATTTT.

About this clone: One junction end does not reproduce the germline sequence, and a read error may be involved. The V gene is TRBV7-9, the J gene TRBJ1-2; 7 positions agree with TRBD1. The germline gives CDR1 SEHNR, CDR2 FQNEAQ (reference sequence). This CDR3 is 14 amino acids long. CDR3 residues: CASSLAGGSTGYTF. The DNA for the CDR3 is TGTGCCAGCAGCCTAGCAGGGGGATCTACTGGCTACACCTTC.

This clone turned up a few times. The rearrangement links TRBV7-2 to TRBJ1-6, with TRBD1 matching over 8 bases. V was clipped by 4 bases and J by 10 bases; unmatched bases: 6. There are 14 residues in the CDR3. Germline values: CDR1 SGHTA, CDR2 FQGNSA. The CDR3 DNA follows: TGTGCCAGCAGCTCCTCAGGGGGCTGGTCACCCCTCCACTTT. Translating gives CASSSSGGWSPLHF.

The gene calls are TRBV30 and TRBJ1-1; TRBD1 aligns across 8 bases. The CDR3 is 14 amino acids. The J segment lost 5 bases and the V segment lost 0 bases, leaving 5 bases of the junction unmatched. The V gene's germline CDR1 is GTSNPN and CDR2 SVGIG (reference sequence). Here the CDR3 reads CAWSVAGGYTEAFF. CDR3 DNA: TGTGCCTGGAGTGTAGCAGGGGGCTATACTGAAGCTTTCTTT.

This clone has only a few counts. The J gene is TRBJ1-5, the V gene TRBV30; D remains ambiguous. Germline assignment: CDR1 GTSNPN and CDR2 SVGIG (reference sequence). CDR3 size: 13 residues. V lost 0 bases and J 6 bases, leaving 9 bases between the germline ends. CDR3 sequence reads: CAWSVGLSQPQHF. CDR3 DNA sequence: TGTGCCTGGAGTGTCGGGTTAAGTCAGCCCCAGCATTTT. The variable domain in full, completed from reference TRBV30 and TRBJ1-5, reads SQTIHQWPATLVQPVGSPLSLECTVEGTSNPNLYWYRQAAGRGLQLLFYSVGIGQISSEVPQNLSASRPQDRQFILSSKKLLLSDSGFYLCAWSVGLSQPQHFGDGTRLSIL.

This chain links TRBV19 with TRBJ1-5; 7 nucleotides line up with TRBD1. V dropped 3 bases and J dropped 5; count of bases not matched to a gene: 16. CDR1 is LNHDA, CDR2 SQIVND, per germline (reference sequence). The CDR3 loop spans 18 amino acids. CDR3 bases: TGTGCCAGTAGTATGAGAGGGGTCGGGACAGTAATAGATCAGCCCCAGCATTTT. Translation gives CASSMRGVGTVIDQPQHF.

CDR3 sequence reads: CASGGDEAYEQYF. In DNA form, the CDR3 reads TGTGCCAGCGGCGGGGACGAGGCCTACGAGCAGTACTTC. The chain has TRBV3-1 (or the pseudogene TRBV3-2) and TRBJ2-7; TRBD2 is a possible D gene (6 bases). The CDR3 runs 13 residues. V was trimmed by 8 bases and J by 2 bases, leaving 13 bases between them. The germline V gene has CDR1 LGHDT and CDR2 YNNKEL (reference sequence).

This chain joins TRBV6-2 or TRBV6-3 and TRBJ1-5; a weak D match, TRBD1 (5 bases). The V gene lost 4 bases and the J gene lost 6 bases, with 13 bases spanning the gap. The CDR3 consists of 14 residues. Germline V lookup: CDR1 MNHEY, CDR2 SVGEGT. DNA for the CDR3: TGTGCCAGCAGTTCGGGGGTCGGTGGTCAGCCCCAGCATTTT. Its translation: CASSSGVGGQPQHF.

The CDR3 DNA is TGTGCCAGCACAGATGCGGAACGGGAGGGTCGTGGGGAGACCCAGTACTTC. It specifies CASTDAEREGRGETQYF. The chain has TRBV28 and TRBJ2-5, with 8 positions matching TRBD2. CDR1 is MDHEN and CDR2 is SYDVKM in the germline V gene. The J segment lost 5 bases and the V segment lost 7 bases, leaving 18 bases of the junction unmatched. The CDR3 is made up of 17 amino acids.

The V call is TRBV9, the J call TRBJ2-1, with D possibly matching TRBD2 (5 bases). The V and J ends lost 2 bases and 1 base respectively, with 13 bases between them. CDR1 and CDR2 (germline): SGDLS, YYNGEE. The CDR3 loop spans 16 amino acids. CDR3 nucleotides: TGTGCCAGCAGCGTTCGACTACCAGGATCCTACAATGAGCAGTTCTTC. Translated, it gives CASSVRLPGSYNEQFF.

The CDR3 sequence: CASSQEGTYEWTGNTIYF. The CDR3 region has the DNA TGCGCCAGCAGCCAAGAGGGGACTTATGAATGGACTGGAAACACCATATATTTT. V is TRBV4-3 and J is TRBJ1-3, with D possibly being TRBD1 (5 bases). V shed 0 bases and J shed 2 bases, with 17 bases lying between them. This CDR3 comprises 18 residues. Per germline, CDR1 LGHNA and CDR2 YSLEER.

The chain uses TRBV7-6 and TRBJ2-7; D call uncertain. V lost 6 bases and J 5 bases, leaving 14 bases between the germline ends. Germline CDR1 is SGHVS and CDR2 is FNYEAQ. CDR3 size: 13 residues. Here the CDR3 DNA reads TGTGCCAGCAGTCGTTCGGAGAGTGACGAGCAGTACTTC. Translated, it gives CASSRSESDEQYF.

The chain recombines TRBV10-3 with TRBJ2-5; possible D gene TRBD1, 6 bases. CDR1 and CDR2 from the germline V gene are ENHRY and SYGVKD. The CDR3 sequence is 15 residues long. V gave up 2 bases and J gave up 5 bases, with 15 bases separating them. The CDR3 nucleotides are TGTGCCATCAGTGAGACCGAACAGGGTCGGGAGACCCAGTACTTC. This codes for CAISETEQGRETQYF.

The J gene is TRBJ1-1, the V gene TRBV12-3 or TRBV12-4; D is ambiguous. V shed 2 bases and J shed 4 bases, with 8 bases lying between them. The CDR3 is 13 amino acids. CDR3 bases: TGTGCCAGCAGTTTAAACGGAGTCACTGAAGCTTTCTTT. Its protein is CASSLNGVTEAFF.

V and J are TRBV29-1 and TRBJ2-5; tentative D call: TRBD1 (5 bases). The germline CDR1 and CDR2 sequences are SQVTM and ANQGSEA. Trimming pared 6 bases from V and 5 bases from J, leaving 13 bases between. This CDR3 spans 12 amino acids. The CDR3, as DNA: TGCAGCGTCGCGGACATTCGGGAGACCCAGTACTTC. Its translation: CSVADIRETQYF.

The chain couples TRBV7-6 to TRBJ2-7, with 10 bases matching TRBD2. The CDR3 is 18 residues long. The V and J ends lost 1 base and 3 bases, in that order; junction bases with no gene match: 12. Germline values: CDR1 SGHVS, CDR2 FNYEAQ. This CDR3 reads CASSLVGGASGSFYEQYF. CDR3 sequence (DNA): TGTGCCAGCAGCTTAGTCGGGGGGGCTAGCGGGAGCTTCTACGAGCAGTACTTC.

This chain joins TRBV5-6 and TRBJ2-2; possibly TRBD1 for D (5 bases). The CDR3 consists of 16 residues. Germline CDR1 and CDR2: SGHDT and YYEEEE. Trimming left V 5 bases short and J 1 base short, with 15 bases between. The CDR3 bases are TGTGCCAGCAGGACCAGACAGATTGGGAACACCGGGGAGCTGTTTTTT. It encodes CASRTRQIGNTGELFF.

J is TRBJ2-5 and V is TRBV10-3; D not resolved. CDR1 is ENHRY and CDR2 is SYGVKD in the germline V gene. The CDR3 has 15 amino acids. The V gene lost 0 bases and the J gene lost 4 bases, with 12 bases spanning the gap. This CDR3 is CAISESGLPGETQYF. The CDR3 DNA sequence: TGTGCCATCAGTGAGTCAGGTCTCCCGGGAGAGACCCAGTACTTC.